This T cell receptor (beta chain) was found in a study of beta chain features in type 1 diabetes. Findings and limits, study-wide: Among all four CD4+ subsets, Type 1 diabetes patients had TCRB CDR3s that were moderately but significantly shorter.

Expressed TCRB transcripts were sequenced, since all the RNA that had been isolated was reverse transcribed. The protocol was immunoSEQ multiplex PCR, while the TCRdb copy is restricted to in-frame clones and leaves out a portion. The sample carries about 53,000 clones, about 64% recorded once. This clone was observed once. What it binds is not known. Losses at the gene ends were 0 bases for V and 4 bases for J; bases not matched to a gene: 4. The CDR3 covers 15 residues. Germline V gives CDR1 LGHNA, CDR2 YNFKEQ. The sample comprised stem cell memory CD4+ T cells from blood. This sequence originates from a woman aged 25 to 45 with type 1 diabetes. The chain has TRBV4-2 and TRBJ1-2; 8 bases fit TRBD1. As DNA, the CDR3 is TGTGCCAGCAGCCAAGATTGGCAGGGGGCCTATGGCTACACCTTC. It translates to CASSQDWQGAYGYTF.